Listed below are T cell receptor beta chains from one sample, sequenced in a study of shared clonotypes between healthy human individuals. Method: immunoSEQ multiplex PCR; TCRdb's copy keeps in-frame clones and lacks some. Here the sample spans 700,000 to 950,000 clones, roughly 96% being singletons. The specimen was naive CD8+ T cells sorted from blood. The receptors were gathered from a man aged 25-45 years in good health. CDR3s include the opening cysteine and the closing phenylalanine or tryptophan. A D gene is named only where the DNA matches it firmly. Only part of the rows carry a size: once, few, many, or a class if the clone is expanded.

d_call,v_call,j_call,clone_size,cdr3_aa,cdr3_nt
TRBD1,TRBV11-2,TRBJ2-7,once,CASSPWTGKSYEQYF,TGTGCCAGCAGCCCCTGGACAGGAAAATCCTACGAGCAGTACTTC
.,TRBV19,TRBJ2-1,once,CASSLLFGYNEQFF,TGTGCCAGTAGTTTGTTATTTGGCTACAATGAGCAGTTCTTC
TRBD1,TRBV4-1,TRBJ2-7,once,CASSQVGGLGEQYF,TGCGCCAGCAGCCAAGTAGGGGGCTTGGGCGAGCAGTACTTC
TRBD2,TRBV15,TRBJ2-5,.,CATSTRQGIAGEGETQYF,TGTGCCACCAGCACCCGACAGGGAATAGCGGGAGAGGGAGAGACCCAGTACTTC
TRBD1,TRBV4-2,TRBJ2-7,once,CASSQDPGTGDYEQYF,TGTGCCAGCAGCCAAGACCCCGGGACAGGGGACTACGAGCAGTACTTC
.,TRBV2,TRBJ1-2,.,CASSDATNYGYTF,TGTGCCAGCAGTGATGCGACTAACTATGGCTACACCTTC
.,TRBV19,TRBJ2-1,.,CARPGQIYNEQFF,TGTGCCCGACCCGGACAGATTTACAATGAGCAGTTCTTC
.,TRBV18,TRBJ2-3,.,CARERASGTYTDTQYF,TGTGCCAGGGAGCGAGCCTCGGGAACCTACACAGATACGCAGTATTTT
.,TRBV27,TRBJ1-1,.,CASGSGLANTEAFF,TGTGCCAGCGGGTCAGGGTTGGCGAACACTGAAGCTTTCTTT
TRBD1,TRBV19,TRBJ2-5,.,CASRDRAQETQYF,TGTGCCAGTAGGGACAGGGCCCAAGAGACCCAGTACTTC
.,TRBV28,TRBJ2-6,.,CASRPRQFSGANVLTF,TGTGCCAGCAGGCCCAGACAGTTCTCTGGGGCCAACGTCCTGACTTTC
.,TRBV1,TRBJ1-5,.,CTSSQEAAEYSNQPQHF,TGCACCAGCAGCCAAGAGGCAGCCGAATATAGCAATCAGCCCCAGCATTTT
TRBD2,TRBV27,TRBJ2-1,.,CASSKTSGPYNEQFF,TGTGCCAGCAGTAAAACTAGCGGCCCCTACAATGAGCAGTTCTTC
.,TRBV5-6,TRBJ1-4,.,CASSFDRDPKLFF,TGTGCCAGCAGCTTCGACCGGGACCCAAAACTGTTTTTT
.,TRBV14,TRBJ2-7,.,CASSQVQATREQYF,TGTGCCAGCAGCCAAGTCCAGGCTACCCGCGAGCAGTACTTC
.,TRBV29-1,TRBJ2-7,once,CSVPGPGEQYF,TGCAGCGTCCCCGGACCTGGCGAGCAGTACTTC
.,TRBV7-6,TRBJ2-7,.,CASSQFGRKVDEQYF,TGTGCCAGCAGCCAATTCGGACGGAAGGTAGACGAGCAGTACTTC
.,TRBV29-1,TRBJ1-1,once,CSVVGGGRWDEAFF,TGCAGCGTTGTCGGCGGGGGACGGTGGGATGAAGCTTTCTTT
.,TRBV5-6,TRBJ2-6,.,CASSFSSGANVLTF,TGTGCCAGCAGCTTTTCCTCCGGGGCCAACGTCCTGACTTTC
TRBD1,TRBV7-9,TRBJ2-5,.,CASSLPTGFETQYF,TGTGCCAGCAGCTTACCGACAGGGTTTGAGACCCAGTACTTC
.,TRBV19,TRBJ1-4,.,CASRGQINEKLFF,TGTGCCTCCCGAGGGCAGATTAATGAAAAACTGTTTTTT
TRBD1,TRBV10-2,TRBJ2-1,.,CASNPRTGNEQFF,TGCGCCAGCAACCCACGGACAGGGAATGAGCAGTTCTTC
.,TRBV9,TRBJ2-1,.,CASSLKGGGPSDEQFF,TGTGCCAGCAGCCTCAAGGGGGGAGGGCCATCGGATGAGCAGTTCTTC
.,TRBV7-9,TRBJ2-7,.,CASSHRDKNYEQYF,TGTGCCAGCAGCCACAGGGACAAGAACTACGAGCAGTACTTC
TRBD2,TRBV9,TRBJ2-2,once,CASSVASREGRTGELFF,TGTGCCAGCAGCGTAGCGTCGCGGGAGGGCCGAACCGGGGAGCTGTTTTTT
.,TRBV5-4,TRBJ2-7,.,CASSVKDSYYEQYF,TGTGCCAGCAGCGTGAAGGACAGCTACTACGAGCAGTACTTC
.,TRBV6-5,TRBJ2-2,.,CASSYRGTGELFF,TGTGCCAGCAGTTACCGAGGGACCGGGGAGCTGTTTTTT
.,TRBV5-5,TRBJ2-7,.,CASSLLGGAHEQYF,TGTGCCAGCAGCTTGCTAGGGGGGGCCCACGAGCAGTACTTC
TRBD2,TRBV6-1,TRBJ2-7,.,CASSEGLAGGPGSYEQYF,TGTGCCAGCAGTGAGGGACTAGCGGGAGGGCCGGGTTCCTACGAGCAGTACTTC
.,TRBV27,TRBJ2-2,.,CASSLLRHAGELFF,TGTGCCAGCAGTTTACTACGACATGCCGGGGAGCTGTTTTTT
TRBD1,TRBV29-1,TRBJ2-7,.,CSVPDRGNNEQYF,TGCAGCGTCCCCGACAGGGGGAACAACGAGCAGTACTTC
.,TRBV5-1,TRBJ2-6,.,CASRELSGANVLTF,TGCGCCAGCAGGGAGCTCTCTGGGGCCAACGTCCTGACTTTC